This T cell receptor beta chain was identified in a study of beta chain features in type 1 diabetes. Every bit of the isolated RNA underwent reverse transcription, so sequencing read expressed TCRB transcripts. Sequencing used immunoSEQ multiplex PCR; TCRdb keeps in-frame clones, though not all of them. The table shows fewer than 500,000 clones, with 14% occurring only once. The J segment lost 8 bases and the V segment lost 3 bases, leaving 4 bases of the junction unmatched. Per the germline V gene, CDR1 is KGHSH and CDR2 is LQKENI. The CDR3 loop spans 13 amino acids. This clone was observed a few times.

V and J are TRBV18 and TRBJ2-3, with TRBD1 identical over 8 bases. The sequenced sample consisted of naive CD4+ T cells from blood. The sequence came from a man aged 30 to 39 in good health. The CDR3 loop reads CASSPGTGPTQYF. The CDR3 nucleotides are TGTGCCAGCTCACCGGGGACAGGCCCTACGCAGTATTTT. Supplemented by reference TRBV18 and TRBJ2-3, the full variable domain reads NAGVMQNPRHLVRRRGQEARLRCSPMKGHSHVYWYRQLPEEGLKFMVYLQKENIIDESGMPKERFSAEFPKEGPSILRIQQVVRGDSAAYFCASSPGTGPTQYFGPGTRLTVL.